This TCR beta chain was retrieved from a study of blood T cell repertoires in COVID-19. Using immunoSEQ multiplex PCR, the repertoire was profiled, and TCRdb retains in-frame clones only, with some absent. The data contain over 130,000 clones, 84% of them singletons. Trimming removed 7 bases at V and 0 bases at J, with 11 bases between. The CDR3 covers 14 residues. The V gene's germline CDR1 is MDHEN and CDR2 SYDVKM. Seattle's cohort entered during active infection and was followed longitudinally. The chain has TRBV28 and TRBJ2-3; D call uncertain. This clonotype originated in a young man with COVID-19, enrolled during active disease. Input material: peripheral blood. The CDR3 is CASTLTGSTDTQYF. The DNA of the CDR3 is TGTGCCAGCACCTTGACGGGTAGCACAGATACGCAGTATTTT.